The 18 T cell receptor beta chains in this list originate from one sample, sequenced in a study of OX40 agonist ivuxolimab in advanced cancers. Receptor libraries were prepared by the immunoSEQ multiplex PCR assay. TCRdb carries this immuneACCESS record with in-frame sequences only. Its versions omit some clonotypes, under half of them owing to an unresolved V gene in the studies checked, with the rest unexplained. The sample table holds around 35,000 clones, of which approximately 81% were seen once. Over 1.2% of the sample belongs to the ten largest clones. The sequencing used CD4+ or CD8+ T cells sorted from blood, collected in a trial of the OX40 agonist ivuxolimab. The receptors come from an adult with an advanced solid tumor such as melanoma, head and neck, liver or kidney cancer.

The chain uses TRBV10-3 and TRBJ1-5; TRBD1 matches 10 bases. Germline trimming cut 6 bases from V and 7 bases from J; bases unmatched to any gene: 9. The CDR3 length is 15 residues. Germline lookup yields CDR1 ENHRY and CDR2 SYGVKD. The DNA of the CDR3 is TGTGCCATCAGGGCAAACCTGGACAGGGGGCAGCCCCAGCATTTT. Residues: CAIRANLDRGQPQHF.

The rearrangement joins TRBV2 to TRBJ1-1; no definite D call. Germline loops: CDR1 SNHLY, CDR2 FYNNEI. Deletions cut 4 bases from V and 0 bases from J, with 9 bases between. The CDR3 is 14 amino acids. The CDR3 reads CASSGPVMNTEAFF. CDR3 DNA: TGTGCCAGCAGTGGACCGGTGATGAACACTGAAGCTTTCTTT.

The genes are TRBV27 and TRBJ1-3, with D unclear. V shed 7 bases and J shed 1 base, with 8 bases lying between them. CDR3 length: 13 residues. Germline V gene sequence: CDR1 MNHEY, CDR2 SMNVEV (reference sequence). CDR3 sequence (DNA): TGTGCCAGCACTAGTAATTCTGGAAACACCATATATTTT. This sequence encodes CASTSNSGNTIYF.

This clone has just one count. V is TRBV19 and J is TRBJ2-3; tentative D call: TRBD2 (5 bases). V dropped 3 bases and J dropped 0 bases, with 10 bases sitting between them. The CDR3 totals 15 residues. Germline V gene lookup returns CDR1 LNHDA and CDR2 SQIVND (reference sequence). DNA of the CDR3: TGTGCCAGTAGTATTCCCGCGGGTAGCACAGATACGCAGTATTTT. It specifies CASSIPAGSTDTQYF.

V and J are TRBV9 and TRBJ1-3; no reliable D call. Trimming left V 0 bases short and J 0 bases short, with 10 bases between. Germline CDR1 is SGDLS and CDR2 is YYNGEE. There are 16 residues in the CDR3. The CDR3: CASSVGTNPSGNTIYF. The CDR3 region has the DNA TGTGCCAGCAGCGTAGGGACCAACCCCTCTGGAAACACCATATATTTT.

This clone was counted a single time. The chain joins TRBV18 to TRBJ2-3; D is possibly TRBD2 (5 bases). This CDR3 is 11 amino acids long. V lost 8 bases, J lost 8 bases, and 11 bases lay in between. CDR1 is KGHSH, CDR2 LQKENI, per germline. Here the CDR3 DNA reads TGTGCCAGCGAGACTATGGGTACGCAGTATTTT. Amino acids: CASETMGTQYF.

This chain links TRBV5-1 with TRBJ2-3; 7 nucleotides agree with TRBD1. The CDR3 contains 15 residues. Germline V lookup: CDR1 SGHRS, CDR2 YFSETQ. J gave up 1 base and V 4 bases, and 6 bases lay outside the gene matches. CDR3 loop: CASSPGTARTDTQYF. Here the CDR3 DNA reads TGCGCCAGCAGCCCAGGGACAGCGCGCACAGATACGCAGTATTTT.

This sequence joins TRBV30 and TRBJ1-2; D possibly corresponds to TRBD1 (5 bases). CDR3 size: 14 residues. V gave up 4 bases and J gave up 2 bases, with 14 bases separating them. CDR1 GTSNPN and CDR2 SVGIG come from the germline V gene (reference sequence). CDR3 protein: CAWNLGAKNYGYTF. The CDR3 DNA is TGTGCCTGGAACTTAGGGGCGAAAAACTATGGCTACACCTTC.

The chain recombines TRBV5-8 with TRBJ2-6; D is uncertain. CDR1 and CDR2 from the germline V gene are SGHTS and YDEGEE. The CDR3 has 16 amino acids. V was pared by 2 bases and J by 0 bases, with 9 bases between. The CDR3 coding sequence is TGTGCCAGCAGCTTCGGTGAAGTCTCTGGGGCCAACGTCCTGACTTTC. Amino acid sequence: CASSFGEVSGANVLTF.

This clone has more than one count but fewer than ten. The CDR3 region is CASGGTSNQPQHF. CDR3 nucleotide sequence: TGTGCCAGCGGCGGGACTAGCAATCAGCCCCAGCATTTT. The chain has TRBV6-1 and TRBJ1-5, with a tentative D call TRBD1 (5 bases). The V end was cut by 8 bases, the J end by 0 bases, with 8 bases between. CDR1 is MNHNS, CDR2 SASEGT, per germline. The CDR3 is made up of 13 amino acids.

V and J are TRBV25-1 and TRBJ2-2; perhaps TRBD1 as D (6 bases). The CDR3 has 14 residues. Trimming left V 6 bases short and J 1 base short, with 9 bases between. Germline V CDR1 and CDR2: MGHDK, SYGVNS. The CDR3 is CASSRQENTGELFF. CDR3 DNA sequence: TGTGCCAGCAGCCGACAGGAGAACACCGGGGAGCTGTTTTTT.

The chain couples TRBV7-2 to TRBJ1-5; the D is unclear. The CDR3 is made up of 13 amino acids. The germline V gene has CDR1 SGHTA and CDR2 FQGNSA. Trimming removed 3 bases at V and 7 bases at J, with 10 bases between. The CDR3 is CASSFGPRQPQHF. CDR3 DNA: TGTGCCAGCAGCTTTGGGCCGCGGCAGCCCCAGCATTTT.

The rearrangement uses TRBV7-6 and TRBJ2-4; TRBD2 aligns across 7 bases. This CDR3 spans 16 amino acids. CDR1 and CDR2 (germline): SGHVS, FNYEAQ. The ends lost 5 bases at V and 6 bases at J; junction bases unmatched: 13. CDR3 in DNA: TGTGCCAGCAGCATAACCGCGGGAGCTGGAGGAAACATTCAGTACTTC. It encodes CASSITAGAGGNIQYF.

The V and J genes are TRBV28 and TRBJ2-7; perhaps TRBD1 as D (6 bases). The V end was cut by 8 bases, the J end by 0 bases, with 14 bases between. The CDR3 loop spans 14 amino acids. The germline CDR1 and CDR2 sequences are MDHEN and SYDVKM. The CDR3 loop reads CASSQGYRSYEQYF. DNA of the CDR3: TGTGCCAGCTCCCAGGGGTACCGCTCCTACGAGCAGTACTTC.

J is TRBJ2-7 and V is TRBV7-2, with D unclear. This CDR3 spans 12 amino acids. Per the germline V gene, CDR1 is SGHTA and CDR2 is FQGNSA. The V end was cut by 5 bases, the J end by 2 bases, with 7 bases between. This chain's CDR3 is CASSAHTYEQYF. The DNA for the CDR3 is TGTGCCAGCAGCGCACATACCTACGAGCAGTACTTC.

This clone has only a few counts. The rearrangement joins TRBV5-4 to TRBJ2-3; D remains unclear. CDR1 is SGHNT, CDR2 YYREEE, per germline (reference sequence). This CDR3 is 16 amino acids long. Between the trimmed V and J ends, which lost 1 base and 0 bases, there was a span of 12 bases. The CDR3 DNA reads TGTGCCAGCAGCTTGCGTAGGGCCTCTAGCACAGATACGCAGTATTTT. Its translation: CASSLRRASSTDTQYF.

The CDR3 protein is CAISHLGTGEETQYF. The CDR3 DNA is TGTGCCATCAGTCATTTGGGGACAGGAGAAGAGACCCAGTACTTC. This chain joins TRBV10-3 and TRBJ2-5, with 8 bases aligning to TRBD1. From germline, CDR1 is ENHRY and CDR2 SYGVKD. This CDR3 has 15 residues. V gave up 5 bases and J gave up 3 bases; unmatched junction bases: 8.

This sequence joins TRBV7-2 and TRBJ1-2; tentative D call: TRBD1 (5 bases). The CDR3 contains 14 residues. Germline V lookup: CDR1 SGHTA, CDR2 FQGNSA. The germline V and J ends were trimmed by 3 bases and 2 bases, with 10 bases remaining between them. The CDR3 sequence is CASSFNRFNYGYTF. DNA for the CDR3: TGTGCCAGCAGCTTTAACAGGTTCAACTATGGCTACACCTTC.